The clone carrying this TCR beta chain was observed a few times. Its target is unknown. The data derive from a study of cytomegalovirus exposure and HLA in healthy donors. Though probably carrying unrecorded immune exposures, donors were nominally healthy at sampling. Whole-study findings and limits: Per published accounts, TCR beta sequences correctly predicted the HLA-A and HLA-B alleles of most subjects. As immune exposure information, only CMV serostatus was available.

This CDR3 region has 13 residues. Germline loops: CDR1 MNHNS, CDR2 SASEGT. Deletions cut 7 bases from V and 0 bases from J, with 9 bases between. PCR employed 60 Vbeta and 13 Jbeta primers. Sequenced by immunoSEQ multiplex PCR; TCRdb stores in-frame clones only, minus some. The sample carries about 150,000 clones, approximately 77% recorded once. The receptor comes from a middle-aged woman in good health and CMV-seronegative. Material: PBMCs. The chain combines TRBV6-1 with TRBJ1-2, with D perhaps TRBD1 (5 bases). The CDR3 sequence is CASNFRANYGYTF. Written as DNA, the CDR3 is TGTGCCAGCAATTTCAGGGCTAACTATGGCTACACCTTC.